These 19 T cell receptor beta chains share one sample of origin, sequenced in a study of T cells in Graves' hyperthyroidism and ophthalmopathy. Amplified TCR beta CDR3 regions derived from RNA transcripts. Using the HTBI primer set, a first-round RT-PCR was run on the TCR CDR3. TCRdb reprocessed the multiplex PCR reads with MiXCR, giving one entry per CDR3 protein. Counted here are 500,000 to 800,000 distinct CDR3 sequences, about 45% occurring once; the ten biggest clones make up about 7.2%. Sequenced sample: peripheral blood or thyroid tissue (not recorded which). The receptors shown here come from an adult man with Graves' disease, either hyperthyroidism or ophthalmopathy (not recorded which).

This clonotype was recorded many times. In nucleotides, the CDR3 is TGTGCCAGCAGCTTAGCGGTGGCCGGCGAGCAGTACTTC. Translated: CASSLAVAGEQYF. This rearrangement joins TRBV7-9 to TRBJ2-7; D is uncertain. With 0 bases removed from V and 6 bases from J, the gap between germline ends came to 9 bases. CDR1 is SEHNR and CDR2 is FQNEAQ in the germline V gene (reference sequence). The CDR3 consists of 13 residues.

J is TRBJ1-2 and V is TRBV24-1; the D is unclear. The germline gives CDR1 KGHDR, CDR2 SFDVKD. V was clipped by 5 bases and J by 7 bases, with 16 bases between them. There are 14 residues in the CDR3. The CDR3 nucleotides are TGTGCCACCAGTGCTAGTGCGTATGGCGGTGGCTACACCTTC. Its protein is CATSASAYGGGYTF.

This clonotype appeared once. The V and J genes are TRBV2 and TRBJ1-2; TRBD1 aligns across 10 bases. The CDR3 contains 14 residues. Germline CDR1 and CDR2: SNHLY and FYNNEI. The junction had 11 bases not matched to a gene; V was cut back by 8 bases and J by 8 bases. The CDR3 protein is CASSPRQGARGYTF. The DNA of the CDR3 is TGTGCCAGCTCACCGAGACAGGGGGCGCGAGGCTACACCTTC.

This clonotype was picked up a small number of times. The rearrangement uses TRBV19 and TRBJ1-4; 10 nucleotides agree with TRBD1. V lost 4 bases and J lost 6; bases outside the gene matches: 5. CDR3 size: 15 residues. Germline CDR1 reads LNHDA; CDR2 reads SQIVND (reference sequence). The CDR3 DNA reads TGTGCCAGTAGTACAACCGGGACAGGGGATGAAAAACTGTTTTTT. Its protein is CASSTTGTGDEKLFF.

CDR3 amino acids: CATSDQDRGELFF. CDR3 sequence (DNA): TGTGCCACCAGTGATCAGGACAGGGGGGAGCTGTTTTTT. This rearrangement joins TRBV24-1 to TRBJ2-2; 7 nucleotides match TRBD1. Trimming removed 3 bases from V and 8 bases from J; junction bases left unmatched: 2. The germline V gene encodes CDR1 KGHDR and CDR2 SFDVKD. The CDR3 loop spans 13 amino acids.

Only a few counts were recorded for this clonotype. Here the CDR3 DNA reads TGTGCCAGCAGTGAAGTGGGGCAGGGAGAAGAGACCCAGTACTTC. This sequence encodes CASSEVGQGEETQYF. The chain is built from TRBV2 and TRBJ2-5; D tentatively fits TRBD1 or TRBD2 (5 bases each). In germline, CDR1 is SNHLY, CDR2 FYNNEI. Trimming took 1 base from V and 3 from J, leaving 12 bases between them. This CDR3 comprises 15 residues.

The rearrangement links TRBV19 to TRBJ1-2, with 9 bases matching TRBD1. CDR1 is LNHDA and CDR2 is SQIVND in the germline V gene (reference sequence). With V trimmed by 7 bases and J by 4 bases, 4 bases remained unmatched. The CDR3 has 13 amino acids. The CDR3: CASNGQGSYGYTF. The CDR3 nucleotides are TGTGCCAGTAACGGACAGGGGTCCTATGGCTACACCTTC.

The genes are TRBV19 and TRBJ1-2, with TRBD1 matching 7 bases. Germline CDR1 reads LNHDA; CDR2 reads SQIVND (reference sequence). CDR3 length: 15 residues. J lost 4 bases, V lost 5 bases, and 10 bases had no gene match. The DNA of the CDR3 is TGTGCCAGTAGTCTTGGGACAGTTTCTTTCTATGGCTACACCTTC. Amino acid sequence: CASSLGTVSFYGYTF.

This clonotype was counted many times. The chain's CDR3 is CASSSQREWPGELFF. DNA of the CDR3: TGTGCCAGCAGTTCCCAGCGGGAGTGGCCCGGGGAGCTGTTTTTT. V usage is TRBV6-5 and J usage is TRBJ2-2, with TRBD2 identical over 8 bases. Looked up from germline, CDR1 is MNHEY and CDR2 is SVGAGI. The CDR3 has 15 residues. V lost 4 bases to trimming and J lost 6 bases; unmatched junction nucleotides: 7.

As for this clonotype: An end of the junction does not agree with germline; a read error may underlie this. The chain joins TRBV12-3 or TRBV12-4 to TRBJ1-4; 8 bases are a match to TRBD1. The CDR3 totals 14 residues. The CDR3 loop is CAGSSLGQVEKLFF. The CDR3 nucleotides are TGTGCCGGCAGTTCTCTGGGACAGGTTGAAAAACTGTTTTTT.

About this clonotype: The germline gene is not matched at one end of the junction; a read error may be the cause. V gene TRBV15 combines with J gene TRBJ1-5; D is uncertain. CDR3 length equals 15 residues. The germline V gene has CDR1 LNHNV and CDR2 YYDKDF (reference sequence). The CDR3 nucleotides are TGTGCCAGCAGCAGGCCCCAGTGGGGCAATCAGCCCCAGCATTTT. Protein: CASSRPQWGNQPQHF. The variable domain in full, with the rest retrieved from reference TRBV15 and TRBJ1-5, is DAMVIQNPRYQVTQFGKPVTLSCSQTLNHNVMYWYQQKSSQAPKLLFHYYDKDFNNEADTPDNFQSRRPNTSFCFLDIRSPGLGDTAMYLCASSRPQWGNQPQHFGDGTRLSIL.

The chain combines TRBV6-1 with TRBJ2-5; the match to TRBD1 covers 7 bases. Germline V gives CDR1 MNHNS, CDR2 SASEGT. V was clipped by 0 bases and J by 4 bases; unmatched bases: 8. The CDR3 sequence is 16 residues long. This CDR3 is CASSEARTGYGETQYF. In DNA, the CDR3 is TGTGCCAGCAGTGAAGCTAGGACAGGTTATGGAGAGACCCAGTACTTC.

This clonotype was seen a handful of times. V gene TRBV24-1 combines with J gene TRBJ1-2; D remains unclear. This CDR3 has 10 amino acids. The germline V gene encodes CDR1 KGHDR and CDR2 SFDVKD. V was cut by 12 bases and J by 5 bases, with 9 bases left in between. The CDR3, as DNA: TGTGCCCACAGCCATTATGGCTACACCTTC. Its translation: CAHSHYGYTF.

Worth noting for this clonotype: This may stem from a read error, because a much larger clone lies one nucleotide away. J is TRBJ1-2 and V is TRBV6-4, with 7 bases matching TRBD1. Trimming removed 2 bases from V and 4 bases from J; junction bases left unmatched: 1. The CDR3 sequence is 13 residues long. Per the germline V gene, CDR1 is MRHNA and CDR2 is SNTAGT. The CDR3 sequence is CASSDRDSYGYTF. CDR3 coding DNA: TGTGCCAGCAGTGACCGGGACAGCTATGGCTACACCTTC.

V is TRBV2 and J is TRBJ1-6; weak D call: TRBD1 (5 bases). The V end was cut by 7 bases, the J end by 3 bases, with 16 bases between. The CDR3 is 16 amino acids. Germline CDR1 is SNHLY and CDR2 is FYNNEI. CDR3 sequence reads: CASMVGETVYNSPLHF. The CDR3 bases are TGTGCCAGCATGGTTGGAGAGACAGTCTATAATTCACCCCTCCACTTT.

Comment on this clonotype: The junction shows a germline mismatch at one end, possibly a read error. The chain recombines TRBV25-1 with TRBJ2-7; 7 nucleotides line up with TRBD2. The CDR3 has 14 amino acids. Germline CDR1 MGHDK, CDR2 SYGVNS. The CDR3 spells CASSPGGSSNEQYF. CDR3 nucleotide sequence: TGTGCCAGCTCACCAGGCGGGAGCTCCAACGAGCAGTACTTC.

This rearrangement joins TRBV10-3 to TRBJ1-6, with TRBD1 matching over 7 bases. CDR3 length: 18 residues. The V gene end was trimmed by 3 bases and the J gene end by 0 bases; junction bases not matched to a gene: 8. The V gene's germline CDR1 is ENHRY and CDR2 SYGVKD. DNA for the CDR3: TGTGCCATCAGTGACCCCGGGACAGCGAGCTCCTATAATTCACCCCTCCACTTT. This gives the protein CAISDPGTASSYNSPLHF.

This chain uses TRBV29-1 with TRBJ1-6, with D unclear. Trimming stripped 8 bases from V and 9 bases from J, with 17 bases between. Germline values: CDR1 SQVTM, CDR2 ANQGSEA. There are 13 residues in the CDR3. The CDR3 nucleotides read TGCAGCCGTTTCGCTAGGGCCGGTTCACCCCTCCACTTT. This codes for CSRFARAGSPLHF. Based on the CDR3 plus reference TRBV29-1 and TRBJ1-6, the full variable domain is SAVISQKPSRDICQRGTSLTIQCQVDSQVTMMFWYRQQPGQSLTLIATANQGSEATYESGFVIDKFPISRPNLTFSTLTVSNMSPEDSSIYLCSRFARAGSPLHFGNGTRLTVT.

The sample holds a few counts of this clonotype. The junction differs from germline at one of its ends, possibly a read error. This chain connects TRBV20-1 to TRBJ2-7; 7 nucleotides match TRBD1. The CDR3 runs to 11 residues. CDR1 is DFQATT and CDR2 is SNEGSKA in the germline V gene (reference sequence). The CDR3 DNA is TGCAGTGCGAGACAGGGCCACGAGCAGTGCTTC. Protein sequence: CSARQGHEQCF.